This T cell receptor beta chain was profiled in a study of blood T cell repertoires in COVID-19. Overall study context: Samples came from the United States, Italy and Spain, spanning acute and convalescent COVID-19.

V dropped 4 bases and J dropped 4; count of bases not matched to a gene: 10. This CDR3 is built from 16 residues. Germline-derived CDR1 and CDR2 are SGDLS and YYNGEE. Profiled with immunoSEQ multiplex PCR; TCRdb holds only in-frame clones, not every one. The sample lists tens of thousands of clones, 70% to 90% occurring once. The V and J genes are TRBV9 and TRBJ2-3; 9 bases agree with TRBD1. Material for sequencing was peripheral blood. The sequence derives from a human donor in a cohort sampled during active COVID-19. CDR3 loop: CASSPQGALMADTQYF. The CDR3 nucleotides read TGTGCCAGCAGCCCACAGGGGGCTCTTATGGCAGATACGCAGTATTTT.